This passage covers 5 T cell receptor beta chains from one sample sequenced in a study of T cells after somatic rescue of genetic block (TCRdb year 2020). Library method: the immunoSEQ multiplex PCR assay. In TCRdb, the immuneACCESS table is reduced to in-frame sequences with V and J assigned. These tables do not hold every clone; where another copy was compared, an unresolved V gene accounts for under half, and the others remain unexplained. The sample table shows approximately 71,000 clones, and 92% are seen once. The ten largest account for about 3% of the sample. Sequenced input: peripheral blood mononuclear cells (PBMCs). The receptor set was obtained from a man aged 35 to 55.

J is TRBJ2-3 and V is TRBV18; TRBD2 aligns across 9 bases. Per germline, CDR1 KGHSH and CDR2 LQKENI. V trimming: 3 bases; J trimming: 1 base; junction bases outside the gene matches: 2. This CDR3 region has 15 residues. CDR3: CASSPLAGRTDTQYF. CDR3 sequence (DNA): TGTGCCAGCTCACCTCTAGCGGGACGCACAGATACGCAGTATTTT.

V gene TRBV6-1 combines with J gene TRBJ1-4, with D hard to call. CDR1 and CDR2 from the germline V gene are MNHNS and SASEGT. The CDR3 totals 15 residues. Trimming removed 3 bases from V and 6 bases from J, with 14 bases in between. CDR3 sequence reads: CASSEVGSRDEKLFF. The DNA of the CDR3 is TGTGCCAGCAGTGAGGTCGGTTCTAGGGATGAAAAACTGTTTTTT.

In DNA, the CDR3 is TGCGCCAGCAGCTTTCCGGGACAGGCGAATGAGCAGTTCTTC. Amino acid sequence: CASSFPGQANEQFF. This chain links TRBV5-1 with TRBJ2-1, with TRBD1 identical over 8 bases. Germline V gene data show CDR1 as SGHRS and CDR2 as YFSETQ. CDR3 size: 14 residues. The ends lost 2 bases at V and 7 bases at J; junction bases unmatched: 5.

V gene TRBV6-1 combines with J gene TRBJ2-7; D possibly uses TRBD1 or TRBD2 (5 bases each). Germline assignment: CDR1 MNHNS and CDR2 SASEGT. This CDR3 region has 15 residues. V gave up 1 base and J gave up 2 bases, with 12 bases separating them. CDR3 in DNA: TGTGCCAGCAGTGAAGGGGACCCCGGGGCCTACGAGCAGTACTTC. Its protein product is CASSEGDPGAYEQYF.

The rearrangement links TRBV2 to TRBJ1-3; TRBD1 matches at 8 bases. After removal of 6 bases from V and 4 bases from J, the junction contained 2 bases not matched to a gene. Germline lookup yields CDR1 SNHLY and CDR2 FYNNEI. This CDR3 is 13 amino acids long. CDR3 in amino acids: CASRRTGGNTIYF. In DNA, the CDR3 is TGTGCCAGCAGACGGACAGGGGGAAACACCATATATTTT.